The 14 T cell receptor beta chains given below trace back to one sample, sequenced in a study of T-cell memory formation after mild COVID-19. TCRdb re-derived calls from the 5' RACE reads in MiXCR, one entry per CDR3 protein. The table lists more than 70,000 distinct CDR3 sequences, over 11% of them singletons. Specimen: PBMCs or a T cell subset sorted from them (not recorded which). Receptors were obtained from an adult woman who had mild COVID-19 (a few samples of this study predate the infection). Cell type and time point are not known.

This clonotype was seen a handful of times. The chain uses TRBV4-1 and TRBJ2-3; 10 bases map to TRBD2. V was clipped by 0 bases and J by 0 bases; unmatched bases: 3. From germline, CDR1 is MGHRA and CDR2 YSYEKL. The CDR3 spans 17 residues. The CDR3 bases are TGCGCCAGCAGCCAAGAGCAGACTAGCGGGAGCACAGATACGCAGTATTTT. Its protein is CASSQEQTSGSTDTQYF.

This chain joins TRBV7-8 and TRBJ2-7; 11 nucleotides line up with TRBD2. The length of the CDR3 is 15 residues. With 5 bases clipped from V and 2 bases from J, the junction kept 5 bases outside the gene matches. Germline CDR1 is SGHVS and CDR2 is FQNEAQ. CDR3 region: CASSGVAGGTYEQYF. CDR3 coding DNA: TGTGCCAGCAGCGGAGTAGCGGGAGGGACCTACGAGCAGTACTTC.

The chain links TRBV20-1 to TRBJ2-1, with D perhaps matching TRBD1 or TRBD2 (5 bases each). The CDR3 contains 14 residues. The ends were cut back, 3 bases at V and 0 bases at J, with 9 bases in the middle. Germline values: CDR1 DFQATT, CDR2 SNEGSKA (reference sequence). The CDR3, as DNA: TGCAGTGCTAGCGGGGCGAGCTCCTACAATGAGCAGTTCTTC. Its translation: CSASGASSYNEQFF.

There are a few counts of this clonotype. The V call is TRBV27, the J call TRBJ2-1; D is possibly TRBD2 (7 bases). The CDR3 contains 16 residues. Germline lookup yields CDR1 MNHEY and CDR2 SMNVEV (reference sequence). Trimming removed 2 bases at V and 7 bases at J, with 18 bases between. The CDR3 here is CASSLAGAQISNEQFF. The DNA for the CDR3 is TGTGCCAGCAGTTTAGCGGGGGCCCAAATTAGTAATGAGCAGTTCTTC.

This clonotype has just a few counts. The chain is built from TRBV12-3 or TRBV12-4 and TRBJ1-1; D not certain. This CDR3 spans 14 amino acids. V was shortened by 3 bases and J by 4 bases, with 12 bases between the two germline ends. In nucleotides, the CDR3 is TGTGCCAGCAGTTTGGAACTTAAAGGCACTGAAGCTTTCTTT. This gives the protein CASSLELKGTEAFF.

This clonotype was observed many times. This chain links TRBV4-1 with TRBJ2-7; 12 bases are a match to TRBD2. Germline trimming cut 1 base from V and 4 bases from J; bases unmatched to any gene: 2. Germline CDR1 MGHRA, CDR2 YSYEKL. The CDR3 is 15 residues long. CDR3 in amino acids: CASSQGLAGGYEQYF. In DNA, the CDR3 is TGCGCCAGCAGCCAAGGCCTAGCGGGGGGGTACGAGCAGTACTTC.

This clonotype was seen more than once but under ten times. This chain links TRBV11-2 with TRBJ2-7, with D possibly matching TRBD2 (6 bases). Per germline, CDR1 SGHAT and CDR2 FQNNGV. The V and J ends lost 5 bases and 6 bases respectively, with 11 bases between them. The CDR3 sequence is 12 residues long. The CDR3 protein is CASSPPEGEQYF. The CDR3, as DNA: TGTGCCAGCAGCCCCCCGGAGGGCGAGCAGTACTTC.

This chain links TRBV19 with TRBJ2-2; D perhaps matches TRBD2 (5 bases). The CDR3 totals 14 residues. The germline V and J ends were trimmed by 6 bases and 5 bases, with 13 bases remaining between them. CDR1 and CDR2 from the germline V gene are LNHDA and SQIVND (reference sequence). The CDR3 DNA reads as TGTGCCAGTAGCTGGAGGTTTGGGACCGGGGAGCTGTTTTTT. Translated: CASSWRFGTGELFF.

This clonotype was detected only a few times. CDR3 DNA sequence: TGTGCCAGTAGTATAAGCCTAGCGGGAGATCTGTACGAGCAGTACTTC. Translation: CASSISLAGDLYEQYF. The chain joins TRBV19 to TRBJ2-7, with TRBD2 matching over 10 bases. Germline lookup yields CDR1 LNHDA and CDR2 SQIVND (reference sequence). The CDR3 is 16 residues long. V was pared by 2 bases and J by 4 bases, with 8 bases of the junction left unmatched.

In its sample, this clonotype was seen a few times. This chain connects TRBV7-6 to TRBJ2-5; no clear D gene. The CDR3 is 12 residues long. Germline CDR1 and CDR2: SGHVS and FNYEAQ. Trimming removed 4 bases at V and 4 bases at J, with 7 bases between. The CDR3 DNA follows: TGTGCCAGCAGCTACCTCGGAGAGACCCAGTACTTC. Amino acid sequence: CASSYLGETQYF.

In this sample, this clonotype turned up a few times. This chain links TRBV29-1 with TRBJ1-1; the D gene is possibly TRBD1 (6 bases). Trimming stripped 6 bases from V and 1 base from J, with 9 bases between. This CDR3 comprises 12 residues. The germline V gene encodes CDR1 SQVTM and CDR2 ANQGSEA. CDR3 nucleotides: TGCAGCGTGACAGGTCAGAACACTGAAGCTTTCTTT. The encoded protein is CSVTGQNTEAFF.

This clonotype appeared a few times. The chain is built from TRBV11-2 and TRBJ2-3; D possibly corresponds to TRBD2 (7 bases). V gave up 4 bases and J gave up 3 bases, with 20 bases separating them. The CDR3 is 17 residues long. Germline V CDR1 and CDR2: SGHAT, FQNNGV. CDR3 sequence (DNA): TGTGCCAGCAGCTCTAGGGGCCGGGGGGCCTGGACAGATACGCAGTATTTT. Translating gives CASSSRGRGAWTDTQYF.

The chain links TRBV5-1 to TRBJ1-1; TRBD1 aligns across 8 bases. CDR1 is SGHRS, CDR2 YFSETQ, per germline. This CDR3 has 16 residues. V trimming: 5 bases; J trimming: 0 bases; junction bases outside the gene matches: 9. Here the CDR3 reads CASRLRGQGMNTEAFF. CDR3 DNA: TGCGCCAGCAGGCTGAGAGGACAGGGCATGAACACTGAAGCTTTCTTT.

This chain connects TRBV20-1 to TRBJ2-1; TRBD2 is a possible D gene (6 bases). The CDR3 consists of 11 residues. Per germline, CDR1 DFQATT and CDR2 SNEGSKA (reference sequence). Here the CDR3 DNA reads TGCAGCGGGGGTAGGGATTATGAGCAGTTCTTC. It codes for CSGGRDYEQFF.